The 26 T cell receptor beta chains below all came from one sample that was sequenced in a study of blood T cell repertoires in COVID-19 (dated by TCRdb to about 2020). Library generation was performed with the immunoSEQ multiplex PCR assay. Imported from immuneACCESS, the table was reduced by TCRdb to in-frame sequences with V and J called. These copies leave out some clones; in studies compared against another copy, an unresolved V gene accounts for under half, and the cause of the remainder is not known. The sample contains about 160,000 clones, around 84% of them found a single time. Approximately 1% of the sample goes to the ten largest clones. The material sequenced was peripheral blood. Receptor source: a man in his forties or fifties with acute or convalescent COVID-19.

The CDR3 coding sequence is TGTGCCAGCAGCCAAGATCCGGGGAGTCTAAATGAAAAACTGTTTTTT. The encoded protein is CASSQDPGSLNEKLFF. The chain carries TRBV4-2 and TRBJ1-4; D is undetermined. The V gene's germline CDR1 is LGHNA and CDR2 YNFKEQ. The CDR3 is made up of 16 amino acids. The V end lost 0 bases, the J end lost 5 bases, and 13 bases lay between the germline ends.

This chain connects TRBV4-2 to TRBJ1-1, with 8 bases matching TRBD1. J lost 4 bases, V lost 4 bases, and 14 bases had no gene match. This CDR3 region has 17 residues. The germline V gene encodes CDR1 LGHNA and CDR2 YNFKEQ. The CDR3 DNA is TGTGCCAGCAGCCCCGTACAAGGCGGACAGGGAGTCACTGAAGCTTTCTTT. Translation gives CASSPVQGGQGVTEAFF.

This rearrangement joins TRBV2 to TRBJ1-2, with no clear D. Germline-derived CDR1 and CDR2 are SNHLY and FYNNEI. This CDR3 comprises 13 residues. Trimming removed 5 bases from V and 4 bases from J, with 11 bases in between. In nucleotides, the CDR3 is TGTGCCAGCAGTTCTCCTATAGTCTATGGCTACACCTTC. Protein: CASSSPIVYGYTF.

The chain recombines TRBV28 with TRBJ2-7, with TRBD1 matching 8 bases. Germline V gives CDR1 MDHEN, CDR2 SYDVKM. V shed 5 bases, J shed 7 bases, and the junction held 10 bases outside the gene matches. The CDR3 is made up of 14 amino acids. CDR3: CASSPPDRAGEQYF. Written as DNA, the CDR3 is TGTGCCAGCAGTCCACCGGACAGGGCGGGAGAGCAGTACTTC.

J is TRBJ2-7 and V is TRBV6-5; 10 positions agree with TRBD2. This CDR3 has 14 residues. V shed 8 bases and J 4 bases; nucleotides not matched to a gene: 8. Looked up from germline, CDR1 is MNHEY and CDR2 is SVGAGI. The CDR3 protein is CASFPSLAGYEQYF. CDR3 bases: TGTGCCAGCTTCCCCTCACTAGCGGGGTACGAGCAGTACTTC.

The chain combines TRBV5-1 with TRBJ2-2; possible D gene TRBD2, 6 bases. The germline V gene has CDR1 SGHRS and CDR2 YFSETQ. Trimming pared 0 bases from V and 6 bases from J, leaving 9 bases between. The length of the CDR3 is 14 residues. The CDR3 here is CASSLVGDSGELFF. The CDR3 DNA reads as TGCGCCAGCAGCTTGGTGGGGGACTCCGGGGAGCTGTTTTTT.

The chain carries TRBV2 and TRBJ1-1; D is ambiguous. Germline V gene data show CDR1 as SNHLY and CDR2 as FYNNEI. The CDR3 is 15 amino acids. Trimming took off 4 bases at V and 1 base at J, with 13 bases between the two ends. In DNA form, the CDR3 reads TGTGCCAGCAGTGGCCGGGTTCCGGGGAACACTGAAGCTTTCTTT. It is translated as CASSGRVPGNTEAFF.

The V and J genes are TRBV30 and TRBJ1-4; D not certain. The CDR3 sequence is 13 residues long. CDR1 is GTSNPN, CDR2 SVGIG, per germline (reference sequence). Deletions cut 2 bases from V and 8 bases from J, with 12 bases between. The CDR3 DNA is TGTGCCTGGAGTAAGCTTATCGGGGAAAAACTGTTTTTT. It encodes CAWSKLIGEKLFF.

This clone has a single count. V usage is TRBV28 and J usage is TRBJ2-7, with 8 bases matching TRBD1. The CDR3 totals 14 residues. The germline gives CDR1 MDHEN, CDR2 SYDVKM. J lost 5 bases, V lost 4 bases, and 7 bases had no gene match. The CDR3 nucleotides read TGTGCCAGCAGTTCCCCGGGACAGGATGACGAGCAGTACTTC. This translates into CASSSPGQDDEQYF.

CDR3 in amino acids: CASSGGATLSYGYTF. The CDR3 DNA follows: TGTGCCAGTTCGGGGGGCGCAACCCTATCCTATGGCTACACCTTC. This chain links TRBV19 with TRBJ1-2, with D possibly matching TRBD1 (6 bases). Per germline, CDR1 LNHDA and CDR2 SQIVND (reference sequence). The germline V and J ends were trimmed by 8 bases and 4 bases, with 20 bases remaining between them. The CDR3 is 15 amino acids. The variable domain in full, with the rest retrieved from reference TRBV19 and TRBJ1-2, is DGGITQSPKYLFRKEGQNVTLSCEQNLNHDAMYWYRQDPGQGLRLIYYSQIVNDFQKGDIAEGYSVSREKKESFPLTVTSAQKNPTAFYLCASSGGATLSYGYTFGSGTRLTVV.

This sequence joins TRBV6-6 and TRBJ2-3; maybe TRBD1 (5 bases). The CDR3 runs to 16 residues. Between the trimmed V and J ends, which lost 0 bases and 2 bases, there was a span of 12 bases. The germline gives CDR1 MNHNY, CDR2 SVGAGI (reference sequence). CDR3 sequence reads: CASSYSGVPNTDTQYF. CDR3 DNA: TGTGCCAGCAGTTACTCAGGGGTCCCTAACACAGATACGCAGTATTTT.

The chain joins TRBV28 to TRBJ1-2; TRBD1 matches at 9 bases. CDR3 size: 15 residues. After removal of 5 bases from V and 7 bases from J, the junction contained 11 bases not matched to a gene. The germline V gene encodes CDR1 MDHEN and CDR2 SYDVKM. In nucleotides, the CDR3 is TGTGCCAGCAGTCCGAAAACCGGGACAGGGCCTGGCTACACCTTC. It translates to CASSPKTGTGPGYTF.

The chain couples TRBV28 to TRBJ1-2; TRBD1 matches 9 bases. With V trimmed by 4 bases and J by 8 bases, 5 bases remained unmatched. Germline V gene lookup returns CDR1 MDHEN and CDR2 SYDVKM. The CDR3 sequence is 13 residues long. The CDR3, as DNA: TGTGCCAGCAGTTCGGGACAGGGATTGGGCTACACCTTC. This translates into CASSSGQGLGYTF.

The CDR3 DNA reads TGTGCCAGCAGCGTAGAGGAGGGATCGAACACTGAAGCTTTCTTT. Translating it yields CASSVEEGSNTEAFF. J is TRBJ1-1 and V is TRBV9; D call uncertain. The germline gives CDR1 SGDLS, CDR2 YYNGEE. The CDR3 has 15 amino acids. Trimming shortened V by 0 bases and J by 1 base, and 10 bases separated the two germline ends.

The J gene is TRBJ2-1, the V gene TRBV7-8; 8 bases map to TRBD1. Germline loops: CDR1 SGHVS, CDR2 FQNEAQ. The ends lost 5 bases at V and 5 bases at J; junction bases unmatched: 8. The CDR3 is made up of 15 amino acids. The CDR3 region has the DNA TGTGCCAGCAGCAGGGGACAGGAGTACCACAATGAGCAGTTCTTC. As protein: CASSRGQEYHNEQFF.

The chain links TRBV5-1 to TRBJ2-5, with D tentatively TRBD2 (7 bases). Germline V lookup: CDR1 SGHRS, CDR2 YFSETQ. There are 15 residues in the CDR3. Trimming cost V 6 bases and J 4 bases, with 19 bases left between them. The CDR3 loop is CASKITTGGSETQYF. CDR3 coding DNA: TGCGCCAGCAAAATAACGACGGGGGGCTCAGAGACCCAGTACTTC. Full variable domain (rest looked up from reference TRBV5-1 and TRBJ2-5): KAGVTQTPRYLIKTRGQQVTLSCSPISGHRSVSWYQQTPGQGLQFLFEYFSETQRNKGNFPGRFSGRQFSNSRSEMNVSTLELGDSALYLCASKITTGGSETQYFGPGTRLLVL.

CDR3 nucleotides: TGTGCCAGCAGTCGTTCGAGTCAGGGTCCCAACACCGGGGAGCTGTTTTTT. Amino acids: CASSRSSQGPNTGELFF. The chain recombines TRBV6-6 with TRBJ2-2, with D tentatively TRBD1 (5 bases). CDR1 is MNHNY, CDR2 SVGAGI, per germline (reference sequence). This CDR3 region has 17 residues. V shed 5 bases and J shed 2 bases, with 18 bases lying between them.

This chain connects TRBV18 to TRBJ1-1; D is ambiguous. The V gene's germline CDR1 is KGHSH and CDR2 LQKENI. The CDR3 is made up of 14 amino acids. V was cut by 1 base and J by 3 bases, with 9 bases left in between. The CDR3 reads CASSPREGDTEAFF. As DNA, the CDR3 is TGTGCCAGCTCACCACGTGAGGGTGACACTGAAGCTTTCTTT.

A word on this clone: The sample holds other DNA sequences that translate to the same CDR3. The V call is TRBV20-1, the J call TRBJ2-7; D gene uncertain. V gave up 4 bases and J gave up 3 bases, with 7 bases separating them. The CDR3 extends over 11 amino acids. Germline CDR1 DFQATT, CDR2 SNEGSKA (reference sequence). The DNA for the CDR3 is TGCAGTGCTACTGACAACTACGAGCAGTACTTC. Its protein is CSATDNYEQYF.

This clone was observed a single time. This sequence joins TRBV10-3 and TRBJ2-6; no firm D call. Germline CDR1 and CDR2: ENHRY and SYGVKD. The CDR3 runs to 17 residues. Trimming stripped 6 bases from V and 0 bases from J, with 15 bases between. The CDR3, as DNA: TGTGCCATCAGCGACCACAAAGGAGACTCTGGGGCCAACGTCCTGACTTTC. Translated: CAISDHKGDSGANVLTF.

This clone was detected only a few times. CDR3 in amino acids: CASSLDISNTGELFF. The CDR3, as DNA: TGTGCCAGCAGCTTGGACATATCGAACACCGGGGAGCTGTTTTTT. The V gene is TRBV11-2, the J gene TRBJ2-2; the D gene is possibly TRBD1 (5 bases). In germline, CDR1 is SGHAT, CDR2 FQNNGV. V was pared by 3 bases and J by 0 bases, with 8 bases between. This CDR3 spans 15 amino acids.

This chain uses TRBV6-4 with TRBJ1-1; possible D gene TRBD1, 5 bases. The germline CDR1 and CDR2 sequences are MRHNA and SNTAGT. This CDR3 is built from 12 residues. Trimming pared 7 bases from V and 6 bases from J, leaving 12 bases between. Here the CDR3 DNA reads TGTGCCAGCATCCCCTGGGGGGCTGAAGCTTTCTTT. It is translated as CASIPWGAEAFF.

J is TRBJ2-7 and V is TRBV28, with D maybe TRBD1 (6 bases). The CDR3 is made up of 14 amino acids. CDR1 and CDR2 from the germline V gene are MDHEN and SYDVKM. V was clipped by 3 bases and J by 2 bases, with 11 bases between them. CDR3 in amino acids: CASSFDRTTYEQYF. The CDR3 DNA follows: TGTGCCAGCAGTTTCGACAGGACGACCTACGAGCAGTACTTC.

This chain uses TRBV18 with TRBJ1-1, with 9 bases aligning to TRBD1. The V gene's germline CDR1 is KGHSH and CDR2 LQKENI. The CDR3 has 15 residues. V shed 2 bases and J 4 bases; nucleotides not matched to a gene: 5. CDR3 nucleotide sequence: TGTGCCAGCTCACCATCGACAGGGGGAGGCACTGAAGCTTTCTTT. It specifies CASSPSTGGGTEAFF.

The rearrangement links TRBV24-1 to TRBJ2-1; 8 nucleotides align to TRBD1. The CDR3 contains 16 residues. In germline, CDR1 is KGHDR, CDR2 SFDVKD. The V gene end was trimmed by 4 bases and the J gene end by 0 bases; junction bases not matched to a gene: 4. Written as DNA, the CDR3 is TGTGCCACCAGTGAGCGGGACAGGAGCTCCTACAATGAGCAGTTCTTC. It encodes CATSERDRSSYNEQFF.

The chain uses TRBV2 and TRBJ2-5; D uncertain. The CDR3 is made up of 13 amino acids. V gave up 7 bases and J gave up 2 bases, with 11 bases separating them. Germline loops: CDR1 SNHLY, CDR2 FYNNEI. The CDR3 spells CASTVQLQETQYF. The CDR3 coding sequence is TGTGCCAGCACCGTACAGCTGCAAGAGACCCAGTACTTC.